Listed here are 19 T cell receptor beta chains from one sample, sequenced in a study of cytomegalovirus exposure and HLA in healthy donors. A multiplex PCR was run with 60 Vbeta primers and 13 Jbeta primers. Some clones are missing from TCRdb's copy, which holds only in-frame ones; the method was immunoSEQ multiplex PCR. Here the sample spans approximately 82,000 clones, 74% being singletons. The sample consisted of PBMCs. These receptors came from a woman between 50 and 59 years old in good health and CMV-seropositive.

V and J are TRBV20-1 and TRBJ1-2; D unresolved. CDR3 length: 11 amino acids. V was trimmed by 7 bases and J by 7 bases, leaving 13 bases between them. CDR1 DFQATT and CDR2 SNEGSKA come from the germline V gene (reference sequence). The CDR3 bases are TGCAGTGGGCAACGTGGCCGTGGCTACACCTTC. Translating it yields CSGQRGRGYTF.

The chain employs TRBV5-4 and TRBJ1-2; the D gene is possibly TRBD1 (5 bases). This CDR3 is 13 amino acids long. CDR1 SGHNT and CDR2 YYREEE come from the germline V gene (reference sequence). Trimming stripped 7 bases from V and 0 bases from J, with 10 bases between. In nucleotides, the CDR3 is TGTGCCAGCGCCAGGGATTCTAACTATGGCTACACCTTC. Translation: CASARDSNYGYTF. The variable domain in full, completed from reference TRBV5-4 and TRBJ1-2, reads ETGVTQSPTHLIKTRGQQVTLRCSSQSGHNTVSWYQQALGQGPQFIFQYYREEENGRGNFPPRFSGLQFPNYSSELNVNALELDDSALYLCASARDSNYGYTFGSGTRLTVV.

This clone has only a few counts. This chain joins TRBV29-1 and TRBJ2-7; 10 bases are shared with TRBD1. The germline gives CDR1 SQVTM, CDR2 ANQGSEA. This CDR3 contains 13 residues. With 6 bases clipped from V and 4 bases from J, the junction kept 6 bases outside the gene matches. CDR3 bases: TGCAGCGTCGGGACAGGGGATCGGTACGAGCAGTACTTC. Protein sequence: CSVGTGDRYEQYF.

V and J are TRBV5-1 and TRBJ1-4; D unclear. CDR3 size: 12 residues. Trimming took 6 bases from V and 8 from J, leaving 11 bases between them. Germline assignment: CDR1 SGHRS and CDR2 YFSETQ. The CDR3 DNA reads TGCGCCAGCACGGAGGGTGGGGAAAAACTGTTTTTT. Amino acid sequence: CASTEGGEKLFF.

This chain links TRBV5-5 with TRBJ2-7, with 8 bases matching TRBD1. In germline, CDR1 is SGHKS, CDR2 YYEKEE (reference sequence). V was pared by 2 bases and J by 2 bases, with 6 bases of the junction left unmatched. The CDR3 loop spans 15 amino acids. The CDR3 spells CASSFGDRPTYEQYF. The CDR3 nucleotides read TGTGCCAGCAGCTTTGGGGACAGGCCCACCTACGAGCAGTACTTC.

The chain links TRBV6-1 to TRBJ1-5, with D maybe TRBD1 (6 bases). The CDR3 is made up of 14 amino acids. V lost 4 bases and J 4 bases, leaving 11 bases between the germline ends. CDR1 and CDR2 (germline): MNHNS, SASEGT. The CDR3 region has the DNA TGTGCCAGCAGTGGTCCAGGGGCAAATCAGCCCCAGCATTTT. Translated, it gives CASSGPGANQPQHF.

A single count supports this clone. The chain uses TRBV15 and TRBJ2-1, with D uncertain. CDR1 is LNHNV and CDR2 is YYDKDF in the germline V gene (reference sequence). This CDR3 comprises 14 residues. Trimming removed 1 base at V and 3 bases at J, with 7 bases between. CDR3 in amino acids: CATSRGSSYNEQFF. In DNA, the CDR3 is TGTGCCACCAGCAGAGGTTCCAGCTACAATGAGCAGTTCTTC.

The J gene is TRBJ2-1, the V gene TRBV5-6; 11 bases match TRBD2. This CDR3 contains 16 residues. Germline V lookup: CDR1 SGHDT, CDR2 YYEEEE. J lost 9 bases, V lost 0 bases, and 8 bases had no gene match. In DNA form, the CDR3 reads TGTGCCAGCAGCTTGGGCCTAGCGGGAGGTGGTAGTGAGCAGTTCTTC. It codes for CASSLGLAGGGSEQFF. Looking up the rest from reference TRBV5-6 and TRBJ2-1 gives the full variable domain: DAGVTQSPTHLIKTRGQQVTLRCSPKSGHDTVSWYQQALGQGPQFIFQYYEEEERQRGNFPDRFSGHQFPNYSSELNVNALLLGDSALYLCASSLGLAGGGSEQFFGPGTRLTVL.

The gene calls are TRBV15 and TRBJ2-7; tentative D call: TRBD1 (6 bases). The CDR3 has 13 amino acids. Germline V lookup: CDR1 LNHNV, CDR2 YYDKDF (reference sequence). Trimming pared 3 bases from V and 6 bases from J, leaving 12 bases between. The CDR3 DNA sequence: TGTGCCACCAGCAGCTTTACAGGGTTCGAGCAGTACTTC. Protein sequence: CATSSFTGFEQYF.

Comment on this clone: A junction boundary mismatches the germline segment, possibly from a read error. Here the CDR3 reads CAGSETGTHEQYF. For the CDR3, the DNA is TGTGCCGGCAGCGAAACGGGAACCCACGAGCAGTACTTC. V and J are TRBV9 and TRBJ2-7; TRBD2 might be the D (5 bases). This CDR3 has 13 amino acids. In germline, CDR1 is SGDLS, CDR2 YYNGEE.

This clone was recorded a few times. The rearrangement uses TRBV2 and TRBJ1-1; tentative D call: TRBD1 (5 bases). V was cut by 5 bases and J by 4 bases, with 14 bases left in between. Per germline, CDR1 SNHLY and CDR2 FYNNEI. This CDR3 region has 14 residues. The chain's CDR3 is CASSIARGGTEAFF. CDR3 nucleotides: TGTGCCAGCAGTATAGCCCGGGGGGGCACTGAAGCTTTCTTT.

V is TRBV6-6 and J is TRBJ1-3, with 8 bases fitting TRBD1. With V trimmed by 3 bases and J by 3 bases, 4 bases remained unmatched. This CDR3 is 15 amino acids long. CDR1 MNHNY and CDR2 SVGAGI come from the germline V gene (reference sequence). The DNA for the CDR3 is TGTGCCAGCAGTTATCTAGGGACAGGTGGAAACACCATATATTTT. Translating it yields CASSYLGTGGNTIYF.

As to this clone: Germline and junction disagree at one end, which may indicate a read error. The chain carries TRBV20-1 and TRBJ1-1, with D unclear. Per the germline V gene, CDR1 is DFQATT and CDR2 is SNEGSKA (reference sequence). The CDR3 is made up of 11 amino acids. In DNA form, the CDR3 reads TGCAGTGCCATACTAAACACTGGAGCTTTCTTT. Protein product: CSAILNTGAFF.

This clone was detected only once. The chain joins TRBV6-5 to TRBJ2-7; 14 nucleotides agree with TRBD2. The CDR3 runs 15 residues. V was clipped by 2 bases and J by 7 bases; unmatched bases: 4. Germline V gene sequence: CDR1 MNHEY, CDR2 SVGAGI. For the CDR3, the DNA is TGTGCCAGCAGTTACCGGACTAGCGGGAGGCAAGAGCAGTACTTC. It specifies CASSYRTSGRQEQYF.

The chain has TRBV30 and TRBJ2-2; perhaps TRBD2 as D (5 bases). This CDR3 has 12 residues. Trimming took 4 bases from V and 4 from J, leaving 7 bases between them. Germline loops: CDR1 GTSNPN, CDR2 SVGIG (reference sequence). CDR3: CAWTAGTGELFF. As DNA, the CDR3 is TGTGCCTGGACGGCGGGCACCGGGGAGCTGTTTTTT.

V and J are TRBV27 and TRBJ2-7; tentative D call: TRBD1 (6 bases). CDR1 and CDR2 (germline): MNHEY, SMNVEV (reference sequence). V lost 1 base and J 2 bases, leaving 9 bases between the germline ends. CDR3 size: 14 residues. CDR3 sequence: CASSLLDRTYEQYF. The CDR3, as DNA: TGTGCCAGCAGTTTATTGGACAGAACCTACGAGCAGTACTTC.

The chain joins TRBV10-1 to TRBJ1-1; 9 bases are a match to TRBD1. Germline V CDR1 and CDR2: WNHNN, SYGVQD (reference sequence). V was pared by 0 bases and J by 7 bases, with 3 bases of the junction left unmatched. The CDR3 is 14 amino acids. The CDR3 region has the DNA TGCGCCAGCAGTGAGTCCCCGGACAGGGGTGAAGCTTTCTTT. Its protein product is CASSESPDRGEAFF.

The CDR3 DNA is TGCGCCAGCAGCCCGGACATTGGGACTTCAACTAATGAAAAACTGTTTTTT. This sequence encodes CASSPDIGTSTNEKLFF. The J gene is TRBJ1-4, the V gene TRBV10-2; TRBD1 might be the D (5 bases). The CDR3 loop spans 17 amino acids. V shed 6 bases and J shed 0 bases, with 17 bases lying between them. Germline assignment: CDR1 WSHSY and CDR2 SAAADI.

This clone was seen only a few times. The rearrangement links TRBV28 to TRBJ2-1; D not resolved. V shed 6 bases and J shed 7 bases, with 7 bases lying between them. This CDR3 is 11 amino acids long. Germline values: CDR1 MDHEN, CDR2 SYDVKM. DNA of the CDR3: TGTGCCAGCAGCCACAGTAATGAGCAGTTCTTC. Residues: CASSHSNEQFF.